The clone carrying this T cell receptor (beta chain) was seen a few times. Its cognate antigen is unknown. The data belong to a study of metastatic and nonmetastatic thyroid tumors. Overall study context: From malignant and benign thyroid patients, repertoires in blood and in tumor or nodule tissue were compared.

In the authors' workflow: Using the CDR3 differences seen across clinicopathological groups, the authors built a distant-metastasis classifier for papillary thyroid cancer, which was meant to discriminate distant-metastatic patients. TCRdb re-called clones via MiXCR from the PCR reads. What appears here as the V and J calls and clone size reflects TCRdb's work, not the paper's. The sample shows some 30,000 clones, 4% to 5% of them seen only once. Trimming took 5 bases from V and 7 from J, leaving 14 bases between them. The CDR3 is 13 residues long. The germline V gene encodes CDR1 SNHLY and CDR2 FYNNEI. Thyroid surgery took place with no prior treatment in any patient. Study outcomes and limitations: When malignant thyroid tumors were compared with benign nodules, TCR beta diversity was reportedly significantly higher in the malignant tumors. This held in both blood and tumor samples.

The TCR originated in a female donor with papillary thyroid cancer or a benign thyroid nodule (not recorded which). Some clones in this sample may be carry-over from other donors' samples. The specimen was blood. The gene calls are TRBV2 and TRBJ1-2, with no clear D. In nucleotides, the CDR3 is TGTGCCAGCAGTCCTAAACCGGCCGGTGGCTACACCTTC. It codes for CASSPKPAGGYTF.